The source of this T cell receptor beta chain is a study of vaccination effects on CD4 cells after COVID-19. General observations from the study: Pronounced clonal contraction occurred in clones induced by infection and by vaccine late after vaccination. Healthy vaccinees' vaccine-induced clones included only 1 of 255 that recognized common cold coronaviruses.

Pools of viral peptides were used by the ViraFEST assay to expand antigen-specific CD4+ T cells ahead of sequencing. At the end of 9 to 11 days of culture, CD4+ T cells were isolated. Absence of prior SARS-CoV-2 infection characterized the vaccine recipients, who showed negative nucleocapsid antibodies. Half the medium was replaced with IL-2 medium on days 3 and 7. Using immunoSEQ multiplex PCR, the repertoire was profiled, and TCRdb retains in-frame clones only, with some absent. This sample yields about 27,000 clones, of which 72% are seen a single time; roughly a tenth belongs to the top ten. For this clone: Antigen unknown.

CDR3 size: 14 residues. V dropped 5 bases and J dropped 0 bases, with 11 bases sitting between them. Germline lookup yields CDR1 MGHDK and CDR2 SYGVNS. The V call is TRBV25-1, the J call TRBJ2-7; no clear D. Specimen: CD4+ T cells from PBMCs cultured with SARS-CoV-2 spike peptides, collected before COVID-19 vaccination. The TCR was taken from a human donor who received a COVID-19 vaccine. The CDR3 reads CASSPELSSYEQYF. CDR3 coding DNA: TGTGCCAGCAGTCCCGAACTGAGCTCCTACGAGCAGTACTTC.